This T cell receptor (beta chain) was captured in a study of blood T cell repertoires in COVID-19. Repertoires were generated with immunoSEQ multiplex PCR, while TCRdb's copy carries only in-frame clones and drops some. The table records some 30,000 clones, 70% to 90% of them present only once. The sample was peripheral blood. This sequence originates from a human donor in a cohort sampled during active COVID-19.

As DNA, the CDR3 is TGCGCCAGCAGCTTGGGGACATCTAGCAATCAGCCCCAGCATTTT. This codes for CASSLGTSSNQPQHF. The chain combines TRBV5-1 with TRBJ1-5; D is possibly TRBD1 (5 bases). The germline gives CDR1 SGHRS, CDR2 YFSETQ. CDR3 size: 15 residues. The ends were cut back, 0 bases at V and 0 bases at J, with 7 bases in the middle. The variable domain in full, with the rest retrieved from reference TRBV5-1 and TRBJ1-5, is KAGVTQTPRYLIKTRGQQVTLSCSPISGHRSVSWYQQTPGQGLQFLFEYFSETQRNKGNFPGRFSGRQFSNSRSEMNVSTLELGDSALYLCASSLGTSSNQPQHFGDGTRLSIL.